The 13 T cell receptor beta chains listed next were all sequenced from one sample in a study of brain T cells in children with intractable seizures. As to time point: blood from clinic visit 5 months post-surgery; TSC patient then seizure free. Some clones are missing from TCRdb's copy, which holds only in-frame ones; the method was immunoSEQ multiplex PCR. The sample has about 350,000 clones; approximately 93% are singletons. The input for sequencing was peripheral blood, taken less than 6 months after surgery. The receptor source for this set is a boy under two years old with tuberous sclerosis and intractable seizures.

DNA of the CDR3: TGTGCCAGCATAGTGGGGGCAGGAAACACCATATATTTT. It encodes CASIVGAGNTIYF. The chain is built from TRBV6-6 and TRBJ1-3, with D possibly matching TRBD1 (6 bases). V was clipped by 7 bases and J by 4 bases, with 11 bases between them. CDR3 size: 13 residues. Germline V lookup: CDR1 MNHNY, CDR2 SVGAGI (reference sequence).

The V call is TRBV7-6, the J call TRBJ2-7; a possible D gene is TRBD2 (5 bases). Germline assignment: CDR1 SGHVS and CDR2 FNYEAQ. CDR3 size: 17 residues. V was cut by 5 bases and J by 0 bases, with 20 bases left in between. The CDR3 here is CASSPAPSGLSSYEQYF. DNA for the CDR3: TGTGCCAGCAGCCCGGCCCCGAGCGGCCTAAGCTCCTACGAGCAGTACTTC.

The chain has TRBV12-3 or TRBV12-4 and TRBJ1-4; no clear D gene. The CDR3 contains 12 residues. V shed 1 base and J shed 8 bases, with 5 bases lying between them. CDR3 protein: CASSLGEEKLFF. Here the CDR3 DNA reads TGTGCCAGCAGTTTAGGGGAAGAAAAACTGTTTTTT.

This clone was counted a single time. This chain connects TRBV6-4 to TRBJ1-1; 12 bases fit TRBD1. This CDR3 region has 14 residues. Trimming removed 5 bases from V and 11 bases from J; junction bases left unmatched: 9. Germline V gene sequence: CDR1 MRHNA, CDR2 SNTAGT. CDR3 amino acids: CASSKAGQGALAFF. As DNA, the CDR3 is TGTGCCAGCAGTAAGGCGGGACAGGGGGCGTTGGCTTTCTTT.

In DNA, the CDR3 is TGTGCCAGCAGCTTAGAAGCTTGGTCAAGCCCCACGCAGTATTTT. It is translated as CASSLEAWSSPTQYF. V and J are TRBV11-2 and TRBJ2-3; D is unclear. Germline V gives CDR1 SGHAT, CDR2 FQNNGV. The CDR3 length is 15 residues. Trimming shortened V by 0 bases and J by 9 bases, and 16 bases separated the two germline ends.

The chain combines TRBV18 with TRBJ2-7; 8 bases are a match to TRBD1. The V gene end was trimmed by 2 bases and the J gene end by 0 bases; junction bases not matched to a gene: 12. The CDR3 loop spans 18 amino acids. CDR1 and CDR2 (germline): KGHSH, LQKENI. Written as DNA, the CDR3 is TGTGCCAGCTCACCAATAAGGGCCTCAGGGGGCGCCTCCTACGAGCAGTACTTC. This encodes CASSPIRASGGASYEQYF.

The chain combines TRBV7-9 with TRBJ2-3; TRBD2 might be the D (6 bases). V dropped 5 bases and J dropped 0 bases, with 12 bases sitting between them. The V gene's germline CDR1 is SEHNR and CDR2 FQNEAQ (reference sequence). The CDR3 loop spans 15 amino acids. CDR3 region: CASSGGLTSTDTQYF. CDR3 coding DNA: TGTGCCAGCAGCGGGGGACTTACTAGCACAGATACGCAGTATTTT.

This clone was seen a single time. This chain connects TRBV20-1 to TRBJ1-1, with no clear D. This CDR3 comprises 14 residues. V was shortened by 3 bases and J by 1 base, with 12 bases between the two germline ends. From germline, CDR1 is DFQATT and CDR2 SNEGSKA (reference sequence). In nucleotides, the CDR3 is TGCAGTGCTAGTGTAACTGTAGGGAACACTGAAGCTTTCTTT. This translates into CSASVTVGNTEAFF.

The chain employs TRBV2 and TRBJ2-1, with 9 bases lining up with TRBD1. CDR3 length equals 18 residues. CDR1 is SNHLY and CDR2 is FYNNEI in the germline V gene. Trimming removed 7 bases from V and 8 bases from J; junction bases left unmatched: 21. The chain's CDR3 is CASTLPLYRGQSGDEQFF. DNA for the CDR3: TGTGCCAGCACCTTACCTCTTTACAGGGGGCAAAGTGGAGATGAGCAGTTCTTC. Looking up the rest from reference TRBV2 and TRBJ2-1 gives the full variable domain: EPEVTQTPSHQVTQMGQEVILRCVPISNHLYFYWYRQILGQKVEFLVSFYNNEISEKSEIFDDQFSVERPDGSNFTLKIRSTKLEDSAMYFCASTLPLYRGQSGDEQFFGPGTRLTVL.

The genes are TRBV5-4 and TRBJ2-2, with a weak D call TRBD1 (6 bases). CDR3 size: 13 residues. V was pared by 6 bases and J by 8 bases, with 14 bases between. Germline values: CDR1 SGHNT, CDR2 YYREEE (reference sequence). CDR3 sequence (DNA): TGTGCCAGCAAAACAGGGAGTTCTGGGGAGCTGTTTTTT. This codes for CASKTGSSGELFF.

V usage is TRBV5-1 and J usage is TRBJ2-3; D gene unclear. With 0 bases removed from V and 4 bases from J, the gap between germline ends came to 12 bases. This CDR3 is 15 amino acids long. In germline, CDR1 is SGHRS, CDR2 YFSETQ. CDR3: CASSLELSGPDTQYF. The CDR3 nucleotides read TGCGCCAGCAGCTTGGAGTTATCGGGCCCAGATACGCAGTATTTT.

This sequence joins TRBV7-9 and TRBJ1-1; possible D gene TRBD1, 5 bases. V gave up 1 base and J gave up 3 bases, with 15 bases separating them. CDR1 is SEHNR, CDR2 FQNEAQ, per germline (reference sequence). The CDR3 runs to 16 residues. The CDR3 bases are TGTGCCAGCAGCTTAGGATCGACAGAGGCGGACACTGAAGCTTTCTTT. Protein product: CASSLGSTEADTEAFF.

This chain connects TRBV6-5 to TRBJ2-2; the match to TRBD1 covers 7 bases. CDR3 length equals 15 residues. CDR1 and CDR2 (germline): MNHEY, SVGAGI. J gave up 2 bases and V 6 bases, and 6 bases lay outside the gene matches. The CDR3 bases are TGTGCCAGCAGGGTACAGGGGTACAACACCGGGGAGCTGTTTTTT. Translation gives CASRVQGYNTGELFF.